The next 32 T cell receptor beta chains were all read from a single sample in a study of cytomegalovirus exposure and HLA in healthy donors. PCR employed 60 Vbeta and 13 Jbeta primers. Sequenced by immunoSEQ multiplex PCR; TCRdb stores in-frame clones only, minus some. The table shows 150,000 to 200,000 clones, with around four fifths occurring only once. Sequencing was done on a sample of PBMCs. These receptors all stem from a woman in her thirties or forties in good health and CMV-seronegative.

This rearrangement joins TRBV6-5 to TRBJ1-2; no firm D call. The germline gives CDR1 MNHEY, CDR2 SVGAGI. V lost 5 bases and J 8 bases, leaving 15 bases between the germline ends. The CDR3 extends over 13 amino acids. The CDR3 DNA follows: TGTGCCAGCAGTCCCCTAGATGTCCGGGGCTACACCTTC. This gives the protein CASSPLDVRGYTF.

This chain connects TRBV4-3 to TRBJ1-6, with 7 bases aligning to TRBD1. From germline, CDR1 is LGHNA and CDR2 YSLEER. Trimming cost V 10 bases and J 7 bases; bases outside gene matches: 7. The length of the CDR3 is 13 residues. The CDR3 region is CANPTGRNSPLHF. The DNA of the CDR3 is TGCGCCAACCCGACAGGGAGGAATTCACCCCTCCACTTT.

Only one count was recorded for this clone. The CDR3 reads CACPKLAPDTQYF. CDR3 nucleotides: TGTGCCTGTCCGAAGTTAGCCCCAGATACGCAGTATTTT. The chain is built from TRBV30 and TRBJ2-3, with D unresolved. Trimming shortened V by 6 bases and J by 4 bases, and 14 bases separated the two germline ends. Germline V gene lookup returns CDR1 GTSNPN and CDR2 SVGIG (reference sequence). The CDR3 covers 13 residues.

This rearrangement joins TRBV6-1 to TRBJ2-7; no clear D. The V gene's germline CDR1 is MNHNS and CDR2 SASEGT. V lost 9 bases to trimming and J lost 4 bases, with 13 bases between them. CDR3 length: 12 amino acids. Here the CDR3 DNA reads TGTGCCAGTACGACTCGCTATTACGAGCAGTACGTC. Its protein product is CASTTRYYEQYV.

A few counts support this clone. The chain combines TRBV12-5 with TRBJ2-1; 10 nucleotides align to TRBD2. This CDR3 comprises 15 residues. V shed 4 bases and J 2 bases; nucleotides not matched to a gene: 2. Germline V gene data show CDR1 as LGHNT and CDR2 as FRNRAP. The CDR3 nucleotides read TGTGCTAGTGGTTCTAGCGGGAGTCCCTACAATGAGCAGTTCTTC. Translated, it gives CASGSSGSPYNEQFF.

This clone has just a few counts. This chain joins TRBV4-3 and TRBJ2-7; TRBD2 matches 9 bases. Unmatched junction bases numbered 10, after V lost 2 bases and J lost 5 bases. CDR1 is LGHNA and CDR2 is YSLEER in the germline V gene. This CDR3 has 16 residues. The CDR3 bases are TGCGCCAGCAGCCAACTTGGGGGTAGCGGGAGTAACGAGCAGTACTTC. Protein: CASSQLGGSGSNEQYF.

The gene calls are TRBV5-1 and TRBJ2-1, with 8 nucleotides matching TRBD2. Germline V lookup: CDR1 SGHRS, CDR2 YFSETQ. V lost 4 bases and J lost 5; bases outside the gene matches: 5. This CDR3 region has 14 residues. The CDR3 DNA reads TGCGCCAGCAGCGCACTAGCGGCCGACAATGAGCAGTTCTTC. It specifies CASSALAADNEQFF.

The rearrangement links TRBV30 to TRBJ1-2; TRBD1 matches at 8 bases. The germline V gene encodes CDR1 GTSNPN and CDR2 SVGIG (reference sequence). The V and J ends lost 6 bases and 1 base, in that order; junction bases with no gene match: 4. The CDR3 contains 13 residues. The CDR3 reads CACTGQGNYGYTF. The CDR3 region has the DNA TGTGCCTGTACCGGACAGGGTAACTATGGCTACACCTTC.

This clone appeared once. This chain joins TRBV30 and TRBJ1-2, with D unresolved. This CDR3 is built from 12 residues. V was cut by 8 bases and J by 2 bases, with 12 bases left in between. The V gene's germline CDR1 is GTSNPN and CDR2 SVGIG (reference sequence). In DNA, the CDR3 is TGTGCCAAGGAGGAACAGAACTATGGCTACACCTTC. This codes for CAKEEQNYGYTF. Full variable domain (missing parts from reference TRBV30 and TRBJ1-2): SQTIHQWPATLVQPVGSPLSLECTVEGTSNPNLYWYRQAAGRGLQLLFYSVGIGQISSEVPQNLSASRPQDRQFILSSKKLLLSDSGFYLCAKEEQNYGYTFGSGTRLTVV.

The chain joins TRBV13 to TRBJ1-2, with D possibly matching TRBD1 (5 bases). The germline V gene has CDR1 PRHDT and CDR2 FYEKMQ (reference sequence). This CDR3 contains 14 residues. Between the trimmed V and J ends, which lost 5 bases and 6 bases, there was a span of 16 bases. CDR3 sequence: CASSASEGRDGYTF. CDR3 DNA: TGTGCCAGCAGCGCCTCGGAGGGGCGTGATGGCTACACCTTC.

The chain combines TRBV2 with TRBJ1-2; 7 nucleotides agree with TRBD1. The CDR3 length is 11 residues. Trimming took 10 bases from V and 2 from J; bases not matched to a gene: 1. Germline CDR1 reads SNHLY; CDR2 reads FYNNEI. In nucleotides, the CDR3 is TGTGCCACGGGACAGAACTATGGCTACACCTTC. Translation: CATGQNYGYTF.

This clone was seen a single time. This chain joins TRBV10-3 and TRBJ1-5; 9 nucleotides agree with TRBD1. Germline CDR1 ENHRY, CDR2 SYGVKD. J was trimmed by 4 bases and V by 2 bases; bases with no gene match: 9. The CDR3 is 17 residues long. CDR3 sequence (DNA): TGTGCCATCAGTGAGGGACAGGGGCTAAGGGAGAATCAGCCCCAGCATTTT. It codes for CAISEGQGLRENQPQHF.

J is TRBJ2-7 and V is TRBV7-3; D is perhaps TRBD2 (6 bases). V was clipped by 5 bases and J by 5 bases, with 13 bases between them. The CDR3 sequence is 13 residues long. Germline-derived CDR1 and CDR2 are SGHTA and FQGTGA. The CDR3: CASSPMGGNEQYF. The CDR3 coding sequence is TGTGCCAGCAGCCCAATGGGAGGTAACGAGCAGTACTTC.

This clone was counted a few times. The rearrangement links TRBV7-8 to TRBJ1-5; 7 nucleotides line up with TRBD1. The CDR3 is 14 residues long. Germline V lookup: CDR1 SGHVS, CDR2 FQNEAQ. The trim removed 5 bases at V and 9 bases at J, leaving 10 bases unmatched. CDR3 sequence reads: CASSPGTVDGPQHF. The CDR3 nucleotides are TGTGCCAGCAGCCCCGGGACAGTGGACGGGCCCCAGCATTTT.

The gene calls are TRBV6-5 and TRBJ2-1; 8 bases line up with TRBD1. This CDR3 contains 15 residues. V lost 7 bases and J lost 2; bases outside the gene matches: 7. Germline assignment: CDR1 MNHEY and CDR2 SVGAGI. The CDR3 protein is CASTKGTGTYNEQFF. The CDR3 DNA reads TGTGCCAGCACCAAAGGGACAGGCACCTACAATGAGCAGTTCTTC.

The V and J genes are TRBV19 and TRBJ2-1; D gene uncertain. This CDR3 has 16 residues. Per the germline V gene, CDR1 is LNHDA and CDR2 is SQIVND (reference sequence). Between the trimmed V and J ends, which lost 6 bases and 0 bases, there was a span of 15 bases. Written as DNA, the CDR3 is TGTGCCAGTAGCTCGAGGCGGAGTCCCTCCTACAATGAGCAGTTCTTC. This codes for CASSSRRSPSYNEQFF.

This chain links TRBV9 with TRBJ1-1, with D possibly matching TRBD1 (6 bases). CDR1 is SGDLS, CDR2 YYNGEE, per germline. The V end was cut by 4 bases, the J end by 2 bases, with 21 bases between. The CDR3 sequence is 17 residues long. The CDR3 is CASSPPEGGLVNTEAFF. CDR3 coding DNA: TGTGCCAGCAGCCCCCCGGAGGGGGGGCTCGTTAACACTGAAGCTTTCTTT.

This chain uses TRBV27 with TRBJ1-2; 8 bases fit TRBD1. In germline, CDR1 is MNHEY, CDR2 SMNVEV (reference sequence). The V gene end was trimmed by 5 bases and the J gene end by 8 bases; junction bases not matched to a gene: 10. This CDR3 has 14 amino acids. CDR3 in amino acids: CASSPRGRSLGYTF. The CDR3 DNA reads as TGTGCCAGCAGTCCCAGGGGGCGATCGTTAGGCTACACCTTC.

The chain's CDR3 is CASSPAGTPGDYGYTF. The DNA for the CDR3 is TGTGCCAGCAGCCCGGCCGGGACTCCGGGGGACTATGGCTACACCTTC. The rearrangement links TRBV11-2 to TRBJ1-2; a weak D match, TRBD1 (5 bases). CDR1 SGHAT and CDR2 FQNNGV come from the germline V gene. The CDR3 sequence is 16 residues long. V dropped 5 bases and J dropped 3 bases, with 19 bases sitting between them.

The rearrangement uses TRBV18 and TRBJ1-1, with D perhaps TRBD1 (5 bases). The CDR3 loop spans 15 amino acids. Trimming took 2 bases from V and 3 from J, leaving 13 bases between them. CDR1 is KGHSH and CDR2 is LQKENI in the germline V gene. CDR3 loop: CASSPSTGGDTEAFF. The CDR3 DNA sequence: TGTGCCAGCTCACCATCGACGGGAGGGGACACTGAAGCTTTCTTT.

This clone was seen a single time. The chain employs TRBV5-1 and TRBJ1-1; no definite D call. V lost 0 bases and J lost 3, with 9 bases in between. Germline CDR1 is SGHRS and CDR2 is YFSETQ. The CDR3 covers 14 residues. CDR3 sequence (DNA): TGCGCCAGCAGCTTGGAGGCAGACTACACTGAAGCTTTCTTT. This gives the protein CASSLEADYTEAFF. The full variable domain, rest sourced from reference TRBV5-1 and TRBJ1-1, is KAGVTQTPRYLIKTRGQQVTLSCSPISGHRSVSWYQQTPGQGLQFLFEYFSETQRNKGNFPGRFSGRQFSNSRSEMNVSTLELGDSALYLCASSLEADYTEAFFGQGTRLTVV.

V and J are TRBV19 and TRBJ1-2; TRBD1 agrees at 9 bases. The CDR3 covers 13 residues. Unmatched junction bases numbered 2, after V lost 6 bases and J lost 3 bases. CDR1 and CDR2 (germline): LNHDA, SQIVND (reference sequence). CDR3 residues: CASRRTGDYGYTF. The CDR3 nucleotides are TGTGCCAGTAGGAGGACAGGGGACTATGGCTACACCTTC.

The chain combines TRBV4-3 with TRBJ2-6; D remains unclear. The germline gives CDR1 LGHNA, CDR2 YSLEER. V gave up 0 bases and J gave up 4 bases, with 7 bases separating them. The CDR3 covers 15 residues. The CDR3 is CASSQDILGANVLTF. The CDR3 bases are TGCGCCAGCAGCCAAGATATTCTGGGGGCCAACGTCCTGACTTTC.

This sequence joins TRBV30 and TRBJ2-1, with 8 bases identical to TRBD2. This CDR3 has 16 residues. CDR1 and CDR2 from the germline V gene are GTSNPN and SVGIG (reference sequence). V lost 0 bases and J lost 4; bases outside the gene matches: 8. The chain's CDR3 is CAWSVPRGGGYNEQFF. In nucleotides, the CDR3 is TGTGCCTGGAGTGTACCCAGGGGCGGGGGGTACAATGAGCAGTTCTTC.

V gene TRBV30 combines with J gene TRBJ1-4; D is possibly TRBD1 (5 bases). This CDR3 comprises 12 residues. CDR1 and CDR2 from the germline V gene are GTSNPN and SVGIG (reference sequence). The germline V and J ends were trimmed by 0 bases and 10 bases, with 9 bases remaining between them. The CDR3 DNA follows: TGTGCCTGGAGTGTAAGGGGAGGAAAACTGTTTTTT. It is translated as CAWSVRGGKLFF.

This clone was found a few times. The chain combines TRBV5-6 with TRBJ1-2, with TRBD1 matching 9 bases. The CDR3 covers 14 residues. J gave up 5 bases and V 6 bases, and 8 bases lay outside the gene matches. CDR1 is SGHDT and CDR2 is YYEEEE in the germline V gene. The CDR3 region has the DNA TGTGCCAGCACCATTTTACAGGGGGCTTATGGCTACACCTTC. Amino acid sequence: CASTILQGAYGYTF.

As DNA, the CDR3 is TGTGCCAGTAGTATAGTGTGGGACGGGAGTTACAATGAGCAGTTCTTC. Protein sequence: CASSIVWDGSYNEQFF. The genes are TRBV19 and TRBJ2-1; TRBD2 is a possible D gene (6 bases). Germline values: CDR1 LNHDA, CDR2 SQIVND (reference sequence). The CDR3 is made up of 16 amino acids. Trimming removed 1 base from V and 4 bases from J, with 14 bases in between.

The chain carries TRBV9 and TRBJ2-5, with 8 bases matching TRBD1. V shed 4 bases and J 4 bases; nucleotides not matched to a gene: 12. The CDR3 has 16 residues. The germline V gene encodes CDR1 SGDLS and CDR2 YYNGEE. The DNA for the CDR3 is TGTGCCAGCAGCACCGGTAGCGGACAGGGTGGAGAGACCCAGTACTTC. It specifies CASSTGSGQGGETQYF.

This clone came up a few times. The chain couples TRBV4-3 to TRBJ1-4; 9 nucleotides agree with TRBD1. CDR3 length: 15 amino acids. V was pared by 1 base and J by 10 bases, with 7 bases of the junction left unmatched. Germline CDR1 reads LGHNA; CDR2 reads YSLEER. This CDR3 is CASSQAQGAQGKLFF. The CDR3 DNA reads TGCGCCAGCAGCCAAGCACAGGGGGCGCAGGGAAAACTGTTTTTT.

Worth noting for this clone: One junction end disagrees with the germline gene, perhaps due to a read error. This chain joins TRBV19 and TRBJ1-4, with D unresolved. This CDR3 is 15 amino acids long. The germline CDR1 and CDR2 sequences are LNHDA and SQIVND (reference sequence). The CDR3 is CASSPGVDPNEKLFF. In nucleotides, the CDR3 is TGTGCCAGTAGTCCCGGGGTGGACCCTAACGAAAAACTGTTTTTT.

This clone turned up a few times. The J gene is TRBJ2-1, the V gene TRBV4-3; 7 bases align to TRBD2. The junction had 5 bases not matched to a gene; V was cut back by 1 base and J by 2 bases. The CDR3 consists of 16 residues. CDR1 is LGHNA and CDR2 is YSLEER in the germline V gene. CDR3 coding DNA: TGCGCCAGCAGCCAAGGCCCTAGCGGACCCTACAATGAGCAGTTCTTC. Amino acids: CASSQGPSGPYNEQFF.

The gene calls are TRBV5-1 and TRBJ2-5, with a possible D match to TRBD2 (5 bases). The CDR3 consists of 16 residues. CDR1 is SGHRS and CDR2 is YFSETQ in the germline V gene. With 0 bases removed from V and 1 base from J, the gap between germline ends came to 13 bases. CDR3 protein: CASSLGVGSGQETQYF. DNA of the CDR3: TGCGCCAGCAGCTTGGGAGTGGGGAGTGGCCAAGAGACCCAGTACTTC.